This TCR beta chain was sequenced for a study of blood T cell repertoires in COVID-19. Study context: Specimens from acute and convalescent COVID-19 originated in the United States, Italy and Spain.

Either two negative PCRs, clearance, or symptom resolution qualified Cohort 3 donors as recovered. Germline CDR1 SGDLS, CDR2 YYNGEE. The V segment lost 2 bases and the J segment 6 bases; nucleotides outside the gene matches: 5. This CDR3 contains 17 residues. TCRdb's copy holds only in-frame clones and misses some; the assay was immunoSEQ multiplex PCR. This table holds about 370,000 clones, roughly nine tenths found once. Sequencing was carried out using PBMCs or T cells enriched from blood (not recorded which). This receptor was taken from a man between 18 and 29 years old who had recovered from COVID-19. The rearrangement joins TRBV9 to TRBJ2-2, with 15 positions matching TRBD2. The CDR3 DNA reads TGTGCCAGCAGCGTCGGGACTAGCGGGAGGTGGGCCGGGGAGCTGTTTTTT. Protein: CASSVGTSGRWAGELFF.